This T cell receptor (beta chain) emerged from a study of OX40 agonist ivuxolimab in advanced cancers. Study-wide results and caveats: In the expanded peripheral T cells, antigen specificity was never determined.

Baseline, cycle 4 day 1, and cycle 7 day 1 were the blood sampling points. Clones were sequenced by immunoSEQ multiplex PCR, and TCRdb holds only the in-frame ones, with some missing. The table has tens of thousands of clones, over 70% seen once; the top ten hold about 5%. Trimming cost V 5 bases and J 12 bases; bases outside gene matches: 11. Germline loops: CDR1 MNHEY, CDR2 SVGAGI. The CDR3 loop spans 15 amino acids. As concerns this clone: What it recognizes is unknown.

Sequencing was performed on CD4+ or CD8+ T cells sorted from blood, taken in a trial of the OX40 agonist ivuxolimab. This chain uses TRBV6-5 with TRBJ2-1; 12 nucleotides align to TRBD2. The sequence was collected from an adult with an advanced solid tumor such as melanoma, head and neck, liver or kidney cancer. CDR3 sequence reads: CASSTETSGSVGQFF. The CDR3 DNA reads TGTGCCAGCAGTACCGAGACTAGCGGGAGCGTCGGGCAGTTCTTC.